The 27 T cell receptor beta chains given below trace back to one sample, sequenced in a study of cytomegalovirus exposure and HLA in healthy donors. The PCR employed 60 Vbeta primers together with 13 Jbeta primers. TCRdb keeps only in-frame clones here, not all; method: immunoSEQ multiplex PCR. The sample holds around 180,000 clones, around 80% seen once. Sequenced material: PBMCs. These TCRs come from a male donor in good health and CMV-seronegative.

The chain recombines TRBV18 with TRBJ1-2, with 11 bases fitting TRBD1. CDR1 is KGHSH, CDR2 LQKENI, per germline. With V trimmed by 6 bases and J by 7 bases, 10 bases remained unmatched. This CDR3 spans 15 amino acids. CDR3 loop: CASSPQGTGGGGYTF. CDR3 DNA: TGTGCCAGCTCCCCTCAAGGGACAGGGGGTGGTGGCTACACCTTC.

The V and J genes are TRBV7-3 and TRBJ2-7, with TRBD2 matching 12 bases. Per the germline V gene, CDR1 is SGHTA and CDR2 is FQGTGA. The CDR3 covers 15 residues. With 5 bases clipped from V and 6 bases from J, the junction kept 8 bases outside the gene matches. The CDR3 nucleotides read TGTGCCAGCAGCCCGAGACTAGCGGGAGTAGGCGAGCAGTACTTC. Translating gives CASSPRLAGVGEQYF.

This chain uses TRBV5-6 with TRBJ2-1, with D perhaps TRBD2 (6 bases). This CDR3 spans 14 amino acids. Trimming stripped 0 bases from V and 9 bases from J, with 13 bases between. From germline, CDR1 is SGHDT and CDR2 YYEEEE. CDR3 nucleotides: TGTGCCAGCAGCTTGGCGGGACTTTCGGGTGAGCAGTTCTTC. Residues: CASSLAGLSGEQFF.

This clone was seen a single time. The DNA for the CDR3 is TGTGCCAGCACCCACACGGGACTGGGTGGAACCGGGGAGCTGTTTTTT. The encoded protein is CASTHTGLGGTGELFF. V and J are TRBV27 and TRBJ2-2, with a tentative D call TRBD2 (6 bases). Germline V gene lookup returns CDR1 MNHEY and CDR2 SMNVEV (reference sequence). The CDR3 runs to 16 residues. V dropped 7 bases and J dropped 5 bases, with 20 bases sitting between them.

The chain joins TRBV7-6 to TRBJ2-7; the match to TRBD2 covers 8 bases. V shed 5 bases, J shed 6 bases, and the junction held 18 bases outside the gene matches. CDR1 is SGHVS and CDR2 is FNYEAQ in the germline V gene. This CDR3 has 17 amino acids. The CDR3 sequence is CASSLLPPGGAGGEQYF. As DNA, the CDR3 is TGTGCCAGCAGCCTCCTCCCCCCGGGGGGGGCGGGGGGCGAGCAGTACTTC.

The chain recombines TRBV27 with TRBJ1-1; 8 bases match TRBD1. The CDR3 length is 14 residues. The junction had 4 bases not matched to a gene; V was cut back by 3 bases and J by 4 bases. The germline CDR1 and CDR2 sequences are MNHEY and SMNVEV (reference sequence). CDR3 residues: CASSFRGRVTEAFF. The CDR3 bases are TGTGCCAGCAGTTTCAGGGGGCGGGTCACTGAAGCTTTCTTT.

The chain has TRBV2 and TRBJ1-2; D is unclear. CDR1 and CDR2 (germline): SNHLY, FYNNEI. Trimming shortened V by 10 bases and J by 5 bases, and 11 bases separated the two germline ends. The CDR3 length is 11 residues. The CDR3 loop reads CAITVLYGYTF. As DNA, the CDR3 is TGTGCCATTACGGTTCTTTATGGCTACACCTTC.

CDR3 DNA: TGTGCCAGCAGCTTACCCGTTCACGGGACAGGAATGTACGAGCAGTACTTC. It yields the protein CASSLPVHGTGMYEQYF. The chain employs TRBV7-2 and TRBJ2-7, with TRBD1 identical over 8 bases. V lost 2 bases, J lost 4 bases, and 13 bases stayed unmatched. This CDR3 contains 17 residues. Germline values: CDR1 SGHTA, CDR2 FQGNSA.

The CDR3 bases are TGTGCCATCAGTACGACAGGGGACCTTATTAACTATGGCTACACCTTC. It yields the protein CAISTTGDLINYGYTF. The V and J genes are TRBV10-3 and TRBJ1-2; 8 bases are shared with TRBD1. With 5 bases clipped from V and 1 base from J, the junction kept 9 bases outside the gene matches. From germline, CDR1 is ENHRY and CDR2 SYGVKD. The CDR3 length is 16 residues.

The CDR3 sequence: CASSLFSGVDTGELFF. DNA for the CDR3: TGTGCCAGCAGTTTGTTCAGCGGGGTCGACACCGGGGAGCTGTTTTTT. V and J are TRBV27 and TRBJ2-2; the match to TRBD2 covers 7 bases. This CDR3 contains 16 residues. CDR1 is MNHEY and CDR2 is SMNVEV in the germline V gene (reference sequence). V lost 3 bases and J lost 3; bases outside the gene matches: 7.

The V call is TRBV29-1, the J call TRBJ1-1, with TRBD1 matching over 11 bases. V was clipped by 5 bases and J by 3 bases; unmatched bases: 5. The CDR3 loop spans 14 amino acids. The V gene's germline CDR1 is SQVTM and CDR2 ANQGSEA. In DNA form, the CDR3 reads TGCAGCGTTCGGACAGGGGGCGTGTACACTGAAGCTTTCTTT. This sequence encodes CSVRTGGVYTEAFF.

The chain is built from TRBV7-9 and TRBJ2-7; possible D gene TRBD1, 5 bases. Trimming removed 5 bases from V and 2 bases from J, with 16 bases in between. The CDR3 spans 15 residues. Germline CDR1 SEHNR, CDR2 FQNEAQ (reference sequence). The chain's CDR3 is CASSPPIGAPYEQYF. The CDR3 DNA is TGTGCCAGCAGCCCACCGATAGGGGCCCCCTACGAGCAGTACTTC.

J is TRBJ2-1 and V is TRBV7-9; D may be TRBD1 (7 bases). Trimming shortened V by 4 bases and J by 8 bases, and 21 bases separated the two germline ends. The CDR3 is 16 residues long. Germline loops: CDR1 SEHNR, CDR2 FQNEAQ (reference sequence). The CDR3 DNA reads as TGTGCCAGCAGCTCACCCTTAACGCAGGGGGGCGATGAGCAGTTCTTC. Its protein product is CASSSPLTQGGDEQFF.

The chain links TRBV28 to TRBJ2-7; 11 positions agree with TRBD2. In germline, CDR1 is MDHEN, CDR2 SYDVKM. The ends lost 7 bases at V and 0 bases at J; junction bases unmatched: 5. The CDR3 sequence is 15 residues long. CDR3 in DNA: TGTGCCAGCACCCCTCTAGCGGGAGGCTCCTACGAGCAGTACTTC. Translating it yields CASTPLAGGSYEQYF. The whole variable domain, filled in from reference TRBV28 and TRBJ2-7, reads DVKVTQSSRYLVKRTGEKVFLECVQDMDHENMFWYRQDPGLGLRLIYFSYDVKMKEKGDIPEGYSVSREKKERFSLILESASTNQTSMYLCASTPLAGGSYEQYFGPGTRLTVT.

The chain carries TRBV27 and TRBJ1-5; no reliable D call. V was pared by 4 bases and J by 6 bases, with 10 bases between. CDR3 size: 13 residues. The germline gives CDR1 MNHEY, CDR2 SMNVEV (reference sequence). The CDR3 reads CASSSSVAQPQHF. CDR3 DNA: TGTGCCAGCAGTTCCAGCGTAGCTCAGCCCCAGCATTTT.

This clone was observed once. The chain recombines TRBV6-1 with TRBJ2-7; no clear D. The CDR3 has 15 residues. Germline CDR1 is MNHNS and CDR2 is SASEGT. V lost 5 bases and J 3 bases, leaving 17 bases between the germline ends. The DNA of the CDR3 is TGTGCCAGCAGTTTGGGCAGACACAAAAACTACGAGCAGTACTTC. This translates into CASSLGRHKNYEQYF.

This clone has a single count. The chain uses TRBV7-3 and TRBJ2-1; TRBD1 might be the D (5 bases). This CDR3 has 14 amino acids. V lost 1 base, J lost 8 bases, and 12 bases lay in between. Looked up from germline, CDR1 is SGHTA and CDR2 is FQGTGA. The CDR3 here is CASSLRSGRDEQFF. CDR3 nucleotide sequence: TGTGCCAGCAGCTTAAGGTCAGGGCGCGATGAGCAGTTCTTC.

The gene calls are TRBV5-1 and TRBJ1-1, with 7 bases identical to TRBD1. CDR3 length: 16 amino acids. Germline V gene data show CDR1 as SGHRS and CDR2 as YFSETQ. Trimming cost V 0 bases and J 5 bases; bases outside gene matches: 10. CDR3 sequence reads: CASSLADSGGGTEAFF. CDR3 nucleotides: TGCGCCAGCAGCTTGGCAGACTCAGGGGGTGGAACTGAAGCTTTCTTT.

This chain joins TRBV7-9 and TRBJ2-7, with 7 bases that match TRBD1. Losses at the gene ends were 2 bases for V and 3 bases for J; bases not matched to a gene: 7. CDR1 and CDR2 (germline): SEHNR, FQNEAQ (reference sequence). This CDR3 region has 15 residues. The CDR3 is CASSLTGAQGYEQYF. The CDR3 bases are TGTGCCAGCAGCTTAACAGGGGCTCAGGGCTACGAGCAGTACTTC.

V gene TRBV28 combines with J gene TRBJ1-5, with TRBD1 matching over 10 bases. This CDR3 is 15 amino acids long. Germline-derived CDR1 and CDR2 are MDHEN and SYDVKM. V lost 6 bases to trimming and J lost 4 bases; unmatched junction nucleotides: 6. In DNA form, the CDR3 reads TGTGCCAGCAGCGCCCCGGGACAGGGGAATCAGCCCCAGCATTTT. Translation gives CASSAPGQGNQPQHF.

This clone was detected only once. This chain links TRBV7-9 with TRBJ2-1; 13 bases fit TRBD2. V trimming: 3 bases; J trimming: 5 bases; junction bases outside the gene matches: 4. This CDR3 spans 16 amino acids. The germline gives CDR1 SEHNR, CDR2 FQNEAQ (reference sequence). The CDR3 bases are TGTGCCAGCAGCTTCCGACTAGCGGGGGGTCACAATGAGCAGTTCTTC. Protein: CASSFRLAGGHNEQFF.

The gene calls are TRBV9 and TRBJ2-5, with D possibly matching TRBD2 (5 bases). This CDR3 spans 13 amino acids. The germline V gene encodes CDR1 SGDLS and CDR2 YYNGEE. V was pared by 0 bases and J by 5 bases, with 8 bases between. CDR3 DNA sequence: TGTGCCAGCAGCGTAGGAGGGATGGAGACCCAGTACTTC. This translates into CASSVGGMETQYF.

The chain carries TRBV5-8 and TRBJ1-5, with 11 positions matching TRBD1. Germline values: CDR1 SGHTS, CDR2 YDEGEE. V trimming: 1 base; J trimming: 7 bases; junction bases outside the gene matches: 7. The CDR3 covers 16 residues. The CDR3 DNA sequence: TGTGCCAGCAGCTTGTTCGGTGGGACAGGGGGACAGCCCCAGCATTTT. Its protein product is CASSLFGGTGGQPQHF.

The chain uses TRBV7-8 and TRBJ1-5, with TRBD1 as a possible D gene (6 bases). Trimming removed 5 bases at V and 4 bases at J, with 12 bases between. Germline-derived CDR1 and CDR2 are SGHVS and FQNEAQ. The CDR3 runs 14 residues. CDR3 DNA: TGTGCCAGCAGCCGTGGACAGCCTAATCAGCCCCAGCATTTT. This sequence encodes CASSRGQPNQPQHF. Based on the CDR3 plus reference TRBV7-8 and TRBJ1-5, the full variable domain is GAGVSQSPRYKVAKRGQDVALRCDPISGHVSLFWYQQALGQGPEFLTYFQNEAQLDKSGLPSDRFFAERPEGSVSTLKIQRTQQEDSAVYLCASSRGQPNQPQHFGDGTRLSIL.

This chain connects TRBV30 to TRBJ2-3, with a weak D call TRBD2 (6 bases). CDR3 length equals 18 residues. CDR1 and CDR2 from the germline V gene are GTSNPN and SVGIG (reference sequence). V was trimmed by 3 bases and J by 2 bases, leaving 24 bases between them. CDR3 DNA sequence: TGTGCCTGGAGACAATATGGAGGGGACTTTCTCCACACAGATACGCAGTATTTT. It yields the protein CAWRQYGGDFLHTDTQYF.

V is TRBV7-8 and J is TRBJ1-1; D is possibly TRBD1 (5 bases). Per germline, CDR1 SGHVS and CDR2 FQNEAQ. V was shortened by 3 bases and J by 1 base, with 18 bases between the two germline ends. The length of the CDR3 is 17 residues. In nucleotides, the CDR3 is TGTGCCAGCAGCTTGGGTCGGCCCGGACAAAGGAACACTGAAGCTTTCTTT. This gives the protein CASSLGRPGQRNTEAFF.

This clone showed up just a few times. This sequence joins TRBV18 and TRBJ1-1, with D perhaps TRBD1 (5 bases). Germline-derived CDR1 and CDR2 are KGHSH and LQKENI. CDR3 length: 15 amino acids. Trimming shortened V by 2 bases and J by 1 base, and 11 bases separated the two germline ends. CDR3 protein: CASSPATGGNTEAFF. CDR3 bases: TGTGCCAGCTCACCAGCTACCGGGGGGAACACTGAAGCTTTCTTT.